One sample yielded the 11 T cell receptor beta chains listed below, sequenced in a study of metastatic and nonmetastatic thyroid tumors. With MiXCR, TCRdb reprocessed the PCR reads. The sample consists of over 10,000 clones, 30% to 40% of them appearing once. Thyroid surgery was performed in patients who had received no treatment beforehand. Sample: tumor tissue. The origin of the receptors is a male donor with papillary thyroid cancer or a benign thyroid nodule (not recorded which). Some clones in this sample may be carry-over from other donors' samples.

The chain links TRBV28 to TRBJ2-1; D possibly matches TRBD1 or TRBD2 (5 bases each). The CDR3 runs 15 residues. Looked up from germline, CDR1 is MDHEN and CDR2 is SYDVKM. This CDR3 is CANSIPGRDYNEQFF. The DNA of the CDR3 is TGTGCAAACAGTATCCCGGGACGGGACTACAATGAGCAGTTCTTC.

This clone is termed medium-sized. The chain carries TRBV18 and TRBJ2-7; 8 nucleotides align to TRBD1. Losses at the gene ends were 4 bases for V and 6 bases for J; bases not matched to a gene: 8. CDR1 and CDR2 (germline): KGHSH, LQKENI. The CDR3 sequence is 14 residues long. CDR3: CASSQGQGVSEQYV. The CDR3 coding sequence is TGTGCCAGCTCACAAGGACAGGGCGTCTCCGAGCAGTACGTC.

Judged by abundance, this clone is medium-sized. The chain uses TRBV20-1 and TRBJ1-3; 7 bases fit TRBD1. The CDR3 sequence is 15 residues long. Germline trimming cut 0 bases from V and 2 bases from J; bases unmatched to any gene: 4. Germline values: CDR1 DFQATT, CDR2 SNEGSKA (reference sequence). Here the CDR3 reads CSARDSTGTGNTIYF. The CDR3 bases are TGCAGTGCTAGAGATTCGACAGGGACTGGAAACACCATATATTTT.

This clone was seen only a few times. The J gene is TRBJ2-7, the V gene TRBV6-1; maybe TRBD2 (6 bases). V was pared by 5 bases and J by 4 bases, with 24 bases between. Germline loops: CDR1 MNHNS, CDR2 SASEGT. This CDR3 spans 17 amino acids. CDR3 nucleotides: TGTGCCAGCAGTCAGGCCCCGACTCCCCGGGGGATATACGAGCAGTACTTC. It yields the protein CASSQAPTPRGIYEQYF.

J is TRBJ2-7 and V is TRBV5-1; no firm D call. V was cut by 0 bases and J by 1 base, with 11 bases left in between. This CDR3 contains 15 residues. CDR1 is SGHRS and CDR2 is YFSETQ in the germline V gene. The CDR3 sequence is CASSLALADSYEQYF. The CDR3 DNA is TGCGCCAGCAGCTTGGCTTTGGCAGATTCCTACGAGCAGTACTTC. The variable domain in full, with the rest retrieved from reference TRBV5-1 and TRBJ2-7, is KAGVTQTPRYLIKTRGQQVTLSCSPISGHRSVSWYQQTPGQGLQFLFEYFSETQRNKGNFPGRFSGRQFSNSRSEMNVSTLELGDSALYLCASSLALADSYEQYFGPGTRLTVT.

The chain links TRBV7-3 to TRBJ2-1; D may be TRBD1 (6 bases). The CDR3 contains 14 residues. Per germline, CDR1 SGHTA and CDR2 FQGTGA. The germline V and J ends were trimmed by 5 bases and 8 bases, with 16 bases remaining between them. CDR3 bases: TGTGCCAGCAGCCTCGTTGGGGGCGGTGATGAGCAGTTCTTC. Its protein product is CASSLVGGGDEQFF.

This clone turned up a few times. V and J are TRBV24-1 and TRBJ2-2, with 9 bases fitting TRBD1. The CDR3 runs to 14 residues. V shed 4 bases, J shed 5 bases, and the junction held 1 base outside the gene matches. Germline CDR1 reads KGHDR; CDR2 reads SFDVKD. CDR3 nucleotide sequence: TGTGCCACCAGTGAGACAGGGGGTACCGGGGAGCTGTTTTTT. Translated: CATSETGGTGELFF.

By frequency in the sample, this clone is medium-sized (0.01 to 0.1%). In DNA form, the CDR3 reads TGTGCCAGCAGGGTGACAGGGATCGAAGGCTACACCTTC. This codes for CASRVTGIEGYTF. The chain is built from TRBV7-9 and TRBJ1-2; TRBD1 agrees at 7 bases. V shed 6 bases, J shed 8 bases, and the junction held 9 bases outside the gene matches. Per the germline V gene, CDR1 is SEHNR and CDR2 is FQNEAQ (reference sequence). The CDR3 totals 13 residues.

This clone was seen repeatedly, ten times or more. V usage is TRBV5-1 and J usage is TRBJ2-3, with D perhaps being TRBD1 or TRBD2 (5 bases each). Looked up from germline, CDR1 is SGHRS and CDR2 is YFSETQ. Trimming removed 0 bases at V and 4 bases at J, with 12 bases between. The CDR3 has 15 amino acids. The DNA of the CDR3 is TGCGCCAGCAGCTTGGCCTTTAGGGACCCAGATACGCAGTATTTT. Translating it yields CASSLAFRDPDTQYF.

The genes are TRBV27 and TRBJ2-1, with 9 bases that match TRBD2. This CDR3 spans 18 amino acids. The germline V gene has CDR1 MNHEY and CDR2 SMNVEV (reference sequence). The V segment lost 0 bases and the J segment 1 base; nucleotides outside the gene matches: 7. The CDR3 DNA reads as TGTGCCAGCAGTTTATCACCCTGGCTAGCGGGATCCTACAATGAGCAGTTCTTC. Translated: CASSLSPWLAGSYNEQFF.

The rearrangement joins TRBV30 to TRBJ2-7, with a tentative D call TRBD1 (5 bases). The V end was cut by 0 bases, the J end by 3 bases, with 9 bases between. The CDR3 runs 13 residues. Germline CDR1 and CDR2: GTSNPN and SVGIG (reference sequence). CDR3: CAWSVRGNYEQYF. The CDR3 nucleotides are TGTGCCTGGAGTGTTAGGGGAAACTACGAGCAGTACTTC. Together with reference TRBV30 and TRBJ2-7, the CDR3 gives the full variable domain: SQTIHQWPATLVQPVGSPLSLECTVEGTSNPNLYWYRQAAGRGLQLLFYSVGIGQISSEVPQNLSASRPQDRQFILSSKKLLLSDSGFYLCAWSVRGNYEQYFGPGTRLTVT.